This T cell receptor beta chain derives from a study of control samples from healthy donors and cancer patients. The assay was immunoSEQ multiplex PCR, and TCRdb's table has in-frame clones only and misses some. The sample lists approximately 220,000 clones, 85% to 95% occurring once. Sequenced: blood. The sequence was obtained from a man aged 45-65 years in good health.

CDR3 protein: CASSPRGGNYGYTF. In nucleotides, the CDR3 is TGTGCCAGCAGCCCCAGGGGGGGAAATTATGGCTACACCTTC. The V call is TRBV5-4, the J call TRBJ1-2; TRBD1 aligns across 7 bases. CDR1 and CDR2 (germline): SGHNT, YYREEE (reference sequence). The V segment lost 4 bases and the J segment 5 bases; nucleotides outside the gene matches: 8. The CDR3 spans 14 residues.